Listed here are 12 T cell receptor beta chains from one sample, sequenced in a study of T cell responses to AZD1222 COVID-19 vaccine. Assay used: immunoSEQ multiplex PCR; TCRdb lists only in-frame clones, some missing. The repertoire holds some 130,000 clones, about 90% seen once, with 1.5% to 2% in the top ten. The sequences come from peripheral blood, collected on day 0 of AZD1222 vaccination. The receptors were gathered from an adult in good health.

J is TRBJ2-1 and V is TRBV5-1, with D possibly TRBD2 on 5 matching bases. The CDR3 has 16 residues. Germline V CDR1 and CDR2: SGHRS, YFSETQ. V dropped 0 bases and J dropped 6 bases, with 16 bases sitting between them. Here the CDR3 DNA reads TGCGCCAGCAGCTTGGTCGGCCTAGCAGGAGTCAATGAGCAGTTCTTC. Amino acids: CASSLVGLAGVNEQFF. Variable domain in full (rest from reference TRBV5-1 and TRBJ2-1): KAGVTQTPRYLIKTRGQQVTLSCSPISGHRSVSWYQQTPGQGLQFLFEYFSETQRNKGNFPGRFSGRQFSNSRSEMNVSTLELGDSALYLCASSLVGLAGVNEQFFGPGTRLTVL.

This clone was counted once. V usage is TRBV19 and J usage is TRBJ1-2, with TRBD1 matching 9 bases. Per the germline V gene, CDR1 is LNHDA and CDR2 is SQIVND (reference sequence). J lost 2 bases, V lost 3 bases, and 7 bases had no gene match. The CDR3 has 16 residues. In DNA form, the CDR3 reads TGTGCCAGTAGTATGTCCTCCGGGACAGGGAACTATGGCTACACCTTC. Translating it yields CASSMSSGTGNYGYTF.

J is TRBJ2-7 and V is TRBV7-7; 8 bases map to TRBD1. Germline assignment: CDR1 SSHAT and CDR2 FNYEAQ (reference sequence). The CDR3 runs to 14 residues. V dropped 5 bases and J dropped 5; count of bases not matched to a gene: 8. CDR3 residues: CASSLTDRDNEQYF. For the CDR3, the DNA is TGTGCCAGCAGCCTTACGGACAGGGATAACGAGCAGTACTTC.

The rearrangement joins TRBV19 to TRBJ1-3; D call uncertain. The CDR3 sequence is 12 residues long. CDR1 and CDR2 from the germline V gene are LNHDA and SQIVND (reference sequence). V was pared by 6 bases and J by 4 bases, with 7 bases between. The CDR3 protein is CASRHGGNTIYF. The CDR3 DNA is TGTGCCAGTAGGCACGGGGGAAACACCATATATTTT.

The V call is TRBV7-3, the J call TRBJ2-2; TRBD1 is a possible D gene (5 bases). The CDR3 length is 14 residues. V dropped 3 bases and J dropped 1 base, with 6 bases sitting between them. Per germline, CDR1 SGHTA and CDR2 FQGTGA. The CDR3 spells CASSFGQNTGELFF. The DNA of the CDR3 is TGTGCCAGCAGCTTTGGACAGAACACCGGGGAGCTGTTTTTT.

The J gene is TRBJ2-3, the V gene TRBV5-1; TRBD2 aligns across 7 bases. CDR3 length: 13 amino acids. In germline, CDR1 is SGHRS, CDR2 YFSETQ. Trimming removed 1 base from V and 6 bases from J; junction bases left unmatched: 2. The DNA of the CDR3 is TGCGCCAGCAGCTTGCGGGGGGACGATACGCAGTATTTT. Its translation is CASSLRGDDTQYF.

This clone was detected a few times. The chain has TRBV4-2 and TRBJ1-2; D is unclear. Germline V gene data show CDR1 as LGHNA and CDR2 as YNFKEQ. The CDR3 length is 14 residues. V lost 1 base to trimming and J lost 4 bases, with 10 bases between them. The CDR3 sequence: CASSQVLVTYGYTF. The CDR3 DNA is TGTGCCAGCAGCCAAGTCTTAGTGACCTATGGCTACACCTTC.

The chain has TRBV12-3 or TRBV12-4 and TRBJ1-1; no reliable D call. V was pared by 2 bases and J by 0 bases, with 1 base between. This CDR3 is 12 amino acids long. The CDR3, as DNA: TGTGCCAGCAGTTTAATGAACACTGAAGCTTTCTTT. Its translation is CASSLMNTEAFF.

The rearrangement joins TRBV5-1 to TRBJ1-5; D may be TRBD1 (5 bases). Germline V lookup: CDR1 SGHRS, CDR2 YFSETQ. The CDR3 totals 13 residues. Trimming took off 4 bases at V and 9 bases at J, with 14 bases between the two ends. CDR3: CASSRNTQGPQHF. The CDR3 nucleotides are TGCGCCAGCAGCAGAAACACCCAGGGGCCCCAGCATTTT.

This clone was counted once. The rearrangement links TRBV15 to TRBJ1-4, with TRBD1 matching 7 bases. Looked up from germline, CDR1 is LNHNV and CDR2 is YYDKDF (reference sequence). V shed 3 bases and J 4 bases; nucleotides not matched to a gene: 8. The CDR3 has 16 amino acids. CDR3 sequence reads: CATSRDRQGFNEKLFF. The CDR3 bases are TGTGCCACCAGCAGGGATAGACAGGGTTTTAATGAAAAACTGTTTTTT. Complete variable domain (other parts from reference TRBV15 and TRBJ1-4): DAMVIQNPRYQVTQFGKPVTLSCSQTLNHNVMYWYQQKSSQAPKLLFHYYDKDFNNEADTPDNFQSRRPNTSFCFLDIRSPGLGDTAMYLCATSRDRQGFNEKLFFGSGTQLSVL.

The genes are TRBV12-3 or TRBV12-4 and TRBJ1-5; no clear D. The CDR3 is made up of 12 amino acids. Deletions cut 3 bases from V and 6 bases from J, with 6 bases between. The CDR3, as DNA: TGTGCCAGCAGTTTTGAGGGTCAGCCCCAGCATTTT. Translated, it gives CASSFEGQPQHF.

CDR3 sequence reads: CASSPLEGYTF. The CDR3 DNA is TGTGCCAGCTCCCCCTTAGAGGGCTACACCTTC. This chain uses TRBV18 with TRBJ1-2; D is ambiguous. Trimming stripped 6 bases from V and 8 bases from J, with 10 bases between. Germline loops: CDR1 KGHSH, CDR2 LQKENI. The CDR3 is 11 residues long.